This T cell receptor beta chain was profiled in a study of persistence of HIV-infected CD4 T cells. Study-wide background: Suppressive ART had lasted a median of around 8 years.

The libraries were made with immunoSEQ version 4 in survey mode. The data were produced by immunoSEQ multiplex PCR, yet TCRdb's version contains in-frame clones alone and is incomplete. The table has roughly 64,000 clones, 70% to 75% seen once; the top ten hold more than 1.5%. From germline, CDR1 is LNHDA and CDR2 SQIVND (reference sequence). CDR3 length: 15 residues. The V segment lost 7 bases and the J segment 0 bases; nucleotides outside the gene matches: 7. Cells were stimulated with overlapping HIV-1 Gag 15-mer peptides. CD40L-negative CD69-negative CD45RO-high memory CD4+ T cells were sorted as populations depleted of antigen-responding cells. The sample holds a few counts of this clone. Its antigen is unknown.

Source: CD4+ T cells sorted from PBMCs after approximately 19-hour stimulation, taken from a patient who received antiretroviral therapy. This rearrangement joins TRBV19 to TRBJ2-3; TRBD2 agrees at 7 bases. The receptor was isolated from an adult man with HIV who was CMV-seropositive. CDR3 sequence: CASKNRGVSTDTQYF. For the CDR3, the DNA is TGTGCCAGTAAAAACCGGGGGGTTAGCACAGATACGCAGTATTTT.